A single sample is the source of the 14 T cell receptor beta chains below, sequenced in a study of shared clonotypes between healthy human individuals. CD8 cells regarded as naive lacked CD45RO, were positively chosen for CCR7, and omitted terminally differentiated effector memory CD45RA+ cells. Here immunoSEQ multiplex PCR was the method, and the copy in TCRdb shows in-frame clones only, minus some. The sample consists of around 2,000,000 clones, about 92% of them appearing once. The sample was naive CD8+ T cells from PBMCs. These receptors were collected from a man between 18 and 35 years old in good health. Some clones in this sample may be carry-over from other donors' samples.

The gene calls are TRBV7-6 and TRBJ2-1; a weak D match, TRBD2 (6 bases). Trimming stripped 5 bases from V and 3 bases from J, with 14 bases between. The V gene's germline CDR1 is SGHVS and CDR2 FNYEAQ. There are 15 residues in the CDR3. The CDR3 DNA sequence: TGTGCCAGCAGCCAGACTAGACCGAACTACAATGAGCAGTTCTTC. It codes for CASSQTRPNYNEQFF.

The J gene is TRBJ1-2, the V gene TRBV27; tentative D call: TRBD1 (6 bases). The CDR3 loop spans 13 amino acids. Germline V gene lookup returns CDR1 MNHEY and CDR2 SMNVEV (reference sequence). V lost 10 bases to trimming and J lost 4 bases, with 16 bases between them. Here the CDR3 DNA reads TGTGCCACCACCCCAGGGGTGGGCTATGGCTACACCTTC. Its protein product is CATTPGVGYGYTF.

The chain couples TRBV7-8 to TRBJ1-1; a possible D gene is TRBD1 (5 bases). V gave up 1 base and J gave up 6 bases, with 15 bases separating them. The CDR3 contains 15 residues. Germline V gene data show CDR1 as SGHVS and CDR2 as FQNEAQ. The CDR3, as DNA: TGTGCCAGCAGCTTAGGGTCAGCCGGGGGACCTGAAGCTTTCTTT. This gives the protein CASSLGSAGGPEAFF.

Note on this clone: The identical CDR3 is also encoded by other nucleotide sequences in the sample. This chain uses TRBV5-1 with TRBJ1-1; unclear D gene. CDR3 size: 14 residues. From germline, CDR1 is SGHRS and CDR2 YFSETQ. The V end was cut by 0 bases, the J end by 1 base, with 7 bases between. CDR3 DNA: TGCGCCAGCAGCTTGGAAATGCCGAACACTGAAGCTTTCTTT. Residues: CASSLEMPNTEAFF.

The chain combines TRBV10-3 with TRBJ1-5; tentative D call: TRBD1 (6 bases). Trimming cost V 0 bases and J 4 bases, with 19 bases left between them. The germline CDR1 and CDR2 sequences are ENHRY and SYGVKD. The CDR3 consists of 18 residues. DNA of the CDR3: TGTGCCATCAGTGAGTCGCCCGGGGGCGCAGCGGGTAATCAGCCCCAGCATTTT. Its protein is CAISESPGGAAGNQPQHF.

J is TRBJ1-5 and V is TRBV28, with TRBD1 matching over 8 bases. The germline CDR1 and CDR2 sequences are MDHEN and SYDVKM. The trim removed 6 bases at V and 11 bases at J, leaving 15 bases unmatched. The CDR3 length is 15 residues. The CDR3 nucleotides read TGTGCCAGCAGCCCCCCTCGGACAGGGCTTATGGCCCAGCATTTT. This encodes CASSPPRTGLMAQHF.

The chain combines TRBV6-1 with TRBJ2-1; TRBD1 is a possible D gene (6 bases). This CDR3 is 14 amino acids long. Germline values: CDR1 MNHNS, CDR2 SASEGT. The V gene lost 2 bases and the J gene lost 7 bases, with 12 bases spanning the gap. The CDR3 loop reads CASSERGKVNEQFF. The CDR3 DNA sequence: TGTGCCAGCAGTGAAAGGGGGAAAGTAAATGAGCAGTTCTTC.

The chain recombines TRBV9 with TRBJ1-2; unclear D gene. Trimming took 4 bases from V and 1 from J, leaving 14 bases between them. Germline V gives CDR1 SGDLS, CDR2 YYNGEE. The CDR3 has 15 residues. The CDR3 loop is CASSPGGDVNYGYTF. The CDR3 DNA reads TGTGCCAGCAGCCCTGGTGGGGATGTTAACTATGGCTACACCTTC.

The CDR3, as DNA: TGTGCCAGCAGTGAGGGGGAGCGGAGCCCTTACGAGCAGTACTTC. As protein: CASSEGERSPYEQYF. V is TRBV6-1 and J is TRBJ2-7; D tentatively fits TRBD1 or TRBD2 (5 bases each). The CDR3 runs 15 residues. CDR1 and CDR2 from the germline V gene are MNHNS and SASEGT. Trimming pared 3 bases from V and 4 bases from J, leaving 16 bases between.

The CDR3 bases are TGTGCCAGCAGCTCGGTGGGACAGGGGGCAACAGATACGCAGTATTTT. This codes for CASSSVGQGATDTQYF. The chain uses TRBV7-3 and TRBJ2-3; 12 bases agree with TRBD1. This CDR3 spans 16 amino acids. Trimming cost V 4 bases and J 3 bases; bases outside gene matches: 5. Germline CDR1 is SGHTA and CDR2 is FQGTGA. The variable domain in full, with the rest retrieved from reference TRBV7-3 and TRBJ2-3, is GAGVSQTPSNKVTEKGKYVELRCDPISGHTALYWYRQSLGQGPEFLIYFQGTGAADDSGLPNDRFFAVRPEGSVSTLKIQRTERGDSAVYLCASSSVGQGATDTQYFGPGTRLTVL.

Remarks on this clone: Other DNA sequences in this sample translate to the same CDR3. For the CDR3, the DNA is TGTGCCAGCTCCCTCGGCAGCTTGGGCGAGCAGTACTTC. It encodes CASSLGSLGEQYF. The rearrangement links TRBV7-9 to TRBJ2-7; no clear D gene. This CDR3 spans 13 amino acids. V was clipped by 8 bases and J by 6 bases, with 17 bases between them. Germline CDR1 is SEHNR and CDR2 is FQNEAQ (reference sequence).

The CDR3 region is CASSAGLAGVEQFF. The DNA for the CDR3 is TGCGCCAGCTCGGCCGGACTAGCGGGAGTTGAGCAGTTCTTC. The genes are TRBV10-1 and TRBJ2-1; 13 bases fit TRBD2. This CDR3 region has 14 residues. The ends lost 8 bases at V and 9 bases at J; junction bases unmatched: 7. Germline-derived CDR1 and CDR2 are WNHNN and SYGVQD (reference sequence).

CDR3 region: CASVGGARELFF. CDR3 sequence (DNA): TGTGCCAGCGTGGGGGGGGCGAGGGAGCTGTTTTTT. V and J are TRBV2 and TRBJ2-2, with D perhaps TRBD2 (7 bases). The CDR3 is 12 amino acids. The V and J ends lost 8 bases and 9 bases respectively, with 13 bases between them. CDR1 is SNHLY, CDR2 FYNNEI, per germline.

This chain links TRBV9 with TRBJ2-1; 9 bases line up with TRBD1. The CDR3 has 16 amino acids. Germline-derived CDR1 and CDR2 are SGDLS and YYNGEE. V shed 3 bases, J shed 8 bases, and the junction held 12 bases outside the gene matches. The CDR3 DNA is TGTGCCAGCAGCGCCAAAAGGGACAGGGTATTCGATGAGCAGTTCTTC. It yields the protein CASSAKRDRVFDEQFF.